The clone carrying this T cell receptor (beta chain) showed up just a few times. This specimen comes from a study of blood T cell repertoires in COVID-19. About the research overall: Both acute and convalescent COVID-19 samples were obtained from the United States, Italy and Spain. The analysed material was cDNA or gDNA that came from T cells, B-cell-depleted T cells, or PBMCs.

Original data processing: Estimation of nucleated cell counts relied on the amplification of reference gene primers. Only in-frame clones appear in the TCRdb table, and some are missing; sequencing was by immunoSEQ multiplex PCR. The V and J calls and the clone size are those of that table, but D and trimming were determined from the DNA. In the table there are some 300,000 clones, 90% to 95% of which are singletons. No more than 2 weeks before study entry, exposed participants had met a case of COVID-19. The length of the CDR3 is 17 residues. The V and J ends lost 2 bases and 6 bases, in that order; junction bases with no gene match: 14. CDR1 is LGHNT and CDR2 is FRNRAP in the germline V gene.

The chain is built from TRBV12-5 and TRBJ1-2; 8 bases align to TRBD1. The source of this sequence is a woman in her twenties or thirties who had been exposed to COVID-19. The sequencing sample was made of PBMCs or T cells enriched from blood (not recorded which). The chain's CDR3 is CASGLYLKGTGQNGYTF. The CDR3 DNA reads as TGTGCTAGTGGTTTGTACCTCAAAGGGACAGGACAAAATGGCTACACCTTC. Full variable domain (missing parts from reference TRBV12-5 and TRBJ1-2): DARVTQTPRHKVTEMGQEVTMRCQPILGHNTVFWYRQTMMQGLELLAYFRNRAPLDDSGMPKDRFSAEMPDATLATLKIQPSEPRDSAVYFCASGLYLKGTGQNGYTFGSGTRLTVV.